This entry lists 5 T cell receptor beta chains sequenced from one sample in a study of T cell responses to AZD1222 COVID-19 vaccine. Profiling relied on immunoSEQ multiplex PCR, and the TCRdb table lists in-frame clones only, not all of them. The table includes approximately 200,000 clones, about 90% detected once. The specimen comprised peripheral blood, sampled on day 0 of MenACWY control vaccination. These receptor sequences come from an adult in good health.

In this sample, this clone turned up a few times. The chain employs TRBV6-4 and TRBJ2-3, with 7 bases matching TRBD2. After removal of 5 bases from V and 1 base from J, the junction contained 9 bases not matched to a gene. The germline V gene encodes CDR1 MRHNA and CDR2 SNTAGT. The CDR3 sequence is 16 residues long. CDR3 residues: CASSPSLGGGTDTQYF. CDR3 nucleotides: TGTGCCAGCAGTCCCTCGTTGGGAGGGGGCACAGATACGCAGTATTTT.

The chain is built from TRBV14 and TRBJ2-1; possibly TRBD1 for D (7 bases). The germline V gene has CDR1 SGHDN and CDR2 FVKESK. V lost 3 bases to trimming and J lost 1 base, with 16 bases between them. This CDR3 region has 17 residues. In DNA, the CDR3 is TGTGCCAGCAGCCATGGGTCCAGGGGGAGGTCCTACAATGAGCAGTTCTTC. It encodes CASSHGSRGRSYNEQFF.

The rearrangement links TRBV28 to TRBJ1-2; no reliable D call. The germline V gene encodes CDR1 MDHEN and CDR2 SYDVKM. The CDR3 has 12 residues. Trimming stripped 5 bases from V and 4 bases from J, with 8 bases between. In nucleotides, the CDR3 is TGTGCCAGCAGTGTGACTAGCTATGGCTACACCTTC. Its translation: CASSVTSYGYTF.

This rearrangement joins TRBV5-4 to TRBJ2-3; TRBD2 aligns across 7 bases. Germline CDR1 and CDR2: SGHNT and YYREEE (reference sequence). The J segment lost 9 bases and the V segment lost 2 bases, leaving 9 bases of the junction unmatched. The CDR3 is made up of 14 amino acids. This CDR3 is CASSFGLAEPTQYF. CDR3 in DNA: TGTGCCAGCAGCTTTGGCCTAGCGGAACCGACGCAGTATTTT.

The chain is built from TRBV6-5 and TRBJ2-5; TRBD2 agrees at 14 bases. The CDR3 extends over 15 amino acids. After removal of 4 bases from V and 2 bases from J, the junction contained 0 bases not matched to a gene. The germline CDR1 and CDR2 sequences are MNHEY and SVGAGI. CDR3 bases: TGTGCCAGCAGTTGGACTAGCGGGGGGCAAGAGACCCAGTACTTC. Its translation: CASSWTSGGQETQYF.